This T cell receptor beta chain was found in a study of OX40 agonist ivuxolimab in advanced cancers. Study details: Three patients responded partially, comprising one with hepatocellular carcinoma and two with cutaneous melanoma.

V gave up 4 bases and J gave up 0 bases; unmatched junction bases: 4. CDR1 is PRHDT and CDR2 is FYEKMQ in the germline V gene (reference sequence). The CDR3 totals 16 residues. Generated by immunoSEQ multiplex PCR, the TCRdb table keeps only in-frame clones and is missing some. The sample lists tens of thousands of clones; about 85% were seen once. Here the sequenced sample was CD4+ or CD8+ T cells sorted from blood, taken in a trial of the OX40 agonist ivuxolimab. V and J are TRBV13 and TRBJ2-1, with 9 bases matching TRBD1. This clonotype was sampled from an adult with an advanced solid tumor such as melanoma, head and neck, liver or kidney cancer. Here the CDR3 reads CASSSWGQGSYNEQFF. The CDR3 nucleotides read TGTGCCAGCAGCTCGTGGGGACAGGGCTCCTACAATGAGCAGTTCTTC.